Presented here are 18 T cell receptor beta chains from one specimen sequenced in a study of cytomegalovirus exposure and HLA in healthy donors. This PCR relied on a set of 60 Vbeta primers and 13 Jbeta primers. Sequencing used immunoSEQ multiplex PCR; TCRdb keeps in-frame clones, though not all of them. The sample lists about 110,000 clones; 55% to 65% were seen once. Material for sequencing was PBMCs. The source of these receptors is a man younger than 40 in good health and CMV-seropositive.

This rearrangement joins TRBV7-2 to TRBJ1-1; TRBD1 aligns across 7 bases. The CDR3 runs 13 residues. Germline V lookup: CDR1 SGHTA, CDR2 FQGNSA. With V trimmed by 2 bases and J by 4 bases, 1 base remained unmatched. The DNA of the CDR3 is TGTGCCAGCAGCTTACAGGGGGGCACTGAAGCTTTCTTT. Its protein product is CASSLQGGTEAFF.

This clone was found a few times. V usage is TRBV19 and J usage is TRBJ2-3, with 11 bases identical to TRBD2. The CDR3 totals 15 residues. Germline V lookup: CDR1 LNHDA, CDR2 SQIVND (reference sequence). V was pared by 5 bases and J by 5 bases, with 6 bases of the junction left unmatched. The CDR3 here is CASSDLAGGVDTQYF. CDR3 DNA sequence: TGTGCCAGTAGTGACCTAGCGGGGGGAGTAGATACGCAGTATTTT.

The sample holds one count of this clone. The chain recombines TRBV6-6 with TRBJ2-5; maybe TRBD1 (5 bases). Germline V gene sequence: CDR1 MNHNY, CDR2 SVGAGI (reference sequence). V lost 11 bases and J 4 bases, leaving 14 bases between the germline ends. The CDR3 covers 12 residues. In nucleotides, the CDR3 is TGTGCCCTAAGGGGAAATGGAGAGACCCAGTACTTC. It translates to CALRGNGETQYF.

The chain carries TRBV7-2 and TRBJ2-7; TRBD2 aligns across 7 bases. Trimming took 5 bases from V and 4 from J; bases not matched to a gene: 8. There are 14 residues in the CDR3. Germline V CDR1 and CDR2: SGHTA, FQGNSA. The CDR3 sequence is CASSHTSGGYEQYF. In nucleotides, the CDR3 is TGTGCCAGCAGCCATACGTCGGGGGGATACGAGCAGTACTTC.

The chain couples TRBV25-1 to TRBJ1-6, with 7 bases matching TRBD1. V lost 5 bases to trimming and J lost 7 bases; unmatched junction nucleotides: 5. The CDR3 extends over 14 amino acids. Germline-derived CDR1 and CDR2 are MGHDK and SYGVNS. The CDR3 nucleotides are TGTGCCAGCAGTTGGGGACAGCCCAATTCACCCCTCCACTTT. Translation: CASSWGQPNSPLHF.

This clone has only a few counts. The chain employs TRBV6-5 and TRBJ2-3; 12 nucleotides agree with TRBD1. In germline, CDR1 is MNHEY, CDR2 SVGAGI. The CDR3 extends over 14 amino acids. V dropped 8 bases and J dropped 4; count of bases not matched to a gene: 4. In DNA form, the CDR3 reads TGTGCCAGCGGGGACAGGGGGCGCGCAGATACGCAGTATTTT. Its protein is CASGDRGRADTQYF.

The rearrangement joins TRBV6-1 to TRBJ2-1; 11 positions match TRBD2. CDR1 is MNHNS and CDR2 is SASEGT in the germline V gene. V lost 4 bases, J lost 6 bases, and 5 bases stayed unmatched. The CDR3 loop spans 15 amino acids. The DNA of the CDR3 is TGTGCCAGCAGTGTTAGCGGGGGGGCAACCAATGAGCAGTTCTTC. Protein product: CASSVSGGATNEQFF.

The CDR3 nucleotides are TGTGCCAGCAGCTCCAGCCGGACAGGAGCCTACGAGCAGTACTTC. Amino acid sequence: CASSSSRTGAYEQYF. This rearrangement joins TRBV5-6 to TRBJ2-7; 7 positions match TRBD1. V was clipped by 3 bases and J by 2 bases; unmatched bases: 8. This CDR3 contains 15 residues. Germline loops: CDR1 SGHDT, CDR2 YYEEEE.

This chain uses TRBV27 with TRBJ2-3, with D hard to call. The V end was cut by 8 bases, the J end by 0 bases, with 6 bases between. The CDR3 has 12 residues. Germline CDR1 reads MNHEY; CDR2 reads SMNVEV (reference sequence). The CDR3: CASGPSTDTQYF. DNA for the CDR3: TGTGCCAGCGGGCCTAGCACAGATACGCAGTATTTT.

This clone has just a few counts. The chain links TRBV7-2 to TRBJ2-7; D perhaps matches TRBD1 (6 bases). Germline CDR1 SGHTA, CDR2 FQGNSA. CDR3 length: 15 amino acids. V was clipped by 1 base and J by 2 bases, with 12 bases between them. CDR3 in amino acids: CASSLDGQITYEQYF. The DNA of the CDR3 is TGTGCCAGCAGCTTAGACGGACAGATAACCTACGAGCAGTACTTC.

The CDR3 region is CASSSHEGVHEQYF. CDR3 DNA: TGTGCCAGCAGCTCCCATGAGGGAGTGCACGAGCAGTACTTC. V gene TRBV7-9 combines with J gene TRBJ2-7, with a tentative D call TRBD2 (5 bases). CDR1 is SEHNR, CDR2 FQNEAQ, per germline (reference sequence). Trimming removed 4 bases from V and 5 bases from J, with 15 bases in between. The CDR3 covers 14 residues.

The J gene is TRBJ2-7, the V gene TRBV9, with D possibly matching TRBD2 (5 bases). Germline loops: CDR1 SGDLS, CDR2 YYNGEE. Between the trimmed V and J ends, which lost 0 bases and 6 bases, there was a span of 10 bases. The length of the CDR3 is 13 residues. The CDR3 DNA follows: TGTGCCAGCAGCGTAGGTGGAGGCCCCGAGCAGTACTTC. Residues: CASSVGGGPEQYF.

This chain uses TRBV19 with TRBJ1-1; D is uncertain. Trimming took 5 bases from V and 1 from J, leaving 11 bases between them. The germline gives CDR1 LNHDA, CDR2 SQIVND (reference sequence). The CDR3 runs 14 residues. The CDR3 bases are TGTGCCAGTAGTGTGAAAGAGAAGAACACTGAAGCTTTCTTT. It specifies CASSVKEKNTEAFF.

The chain recombines TRBV6-1 with TRBJ2-2; the match to TRBD1 covers 8 bases. The CDR3 is 14 residues long. Germline CDR1 is MNHNS and CDR2 is SASEGT. V lost 6 bases and J lost 1; bases outside the gene matches: 1. CDR3 amino acids: CASRGTGNTGELFF. The CDR3 bases are TGTGCCAGCAGAGGGACAGGGAACACCGGGGAGCTGTTTTTT.

The J gene is TRBJ2-5, the V gene TRBV2, with 12 nucleotides matching TRBD2. CDR1 and CDR2 (germline): SNHLY, FYNNEI. With V trimmed by 10 bases and J by 5 bases, 8 bases remained unmatched. This CDR3 has 14 amino acids. CDR3 region: CAILRLAGDETQYF. The CDR3 DNA reads TGTGCCATCCTCAGACTAGCGGGGGACGAGACCCAGTACTTC.

The rearrangement links TRBV11-2 to TRBJ2-5; D remains unclear. V was trimmed by 3 bases and J by 5 bases, leaving 10 bases between them. This CDR3 spans 13 amino acids. Per the germline V gene, CDR1 is SGHAT and CDR2 is FQNNGV. CDR3 coding DNA: TGTGCCAGCAGCTTGGCGAAGGAGGAGACCCAGTACTTC. Amino acids: CASSLAKEETQYF.

The chain carries TRBV11-2 and TRBJ2-7; 10 bases fit TRBD2. The CDR3 consists of 15 residues. In germline, CDR1 is SGHAT, CDR2 FQNNGV. J was trimmed by 4 bases and V by 1 base; bases with no gene match: 4. CDR3 sequence (DNA): TGTGCCAGCAGCTTAGGAGCTAGCGGGGGTTACGAGCAGTACTTC. The encoded protein is CASSLGASGGYEQYF. The full variable domain, with the rest looked up from reference TRBV11-2 and TRBJ2-7, is EAGVAQSPRYKIIEKRQSVAFWCNPISGHATLYWYQQILGQGPKLLIQFQNNGVVDDSQLPKDRFSAERLKGVDSTLKIQPAKLEDSAVYLCASSLGASGGYEQYFGPGTRLTVT.

The table lists this clone with a few counts. The J gene is TRBJ1-5, the V gene TRBV5-4, with 7 bases matching TRBD1. Germline V gene lookup returns CDR1 SGHNT and CDR2 YYREEE (reference sequence). The CDR3 runs to 13 residues. V shed 0 bases and J 9 bases; nucleotides not matched to a gene: 3. For the CDR3, the DNA is TGTGCCAGCAGCTTGGACCGACAGGGGCCCCAGCATTTT. Residues: CASSLDRQGPQHF.